Shown below are 26 T cell receptor beta chains from a single sample sequenced in a study of beta chain features in type 1 diabetes. Study-wide findings and caveats: People with Type 1 diabetes carried modestly yet significantly shorter TCRB CDR3s in all four CD4+ subsets.

The authors reverse transcribed all of the isolated RNA, so sequencing captured expressed TCRB transcripts. Generated by immunoSEQ multiplex PCR, the TCRdb table keeps only in-frame clones and is missing some. This sample yields 680,000 or so clones, of which about an eighth are seen a single time; roughly 0.022% belongs to the top ten. Their cognate antigens are unknown. Material for sequencing was naive CD4+ T cells from blood. These receptors were collected from a man between 18 and 29 years old with type 1 diabetes.

The genes are TRBV2 and TRBJ2-3; D gene unclear. Germline V gene sequence: CDR1 SNHLY, CDR2 FYNNEI. The V end was cut by 6 bases, the J end by 0 bases, with 13 bases between. The CDR3 has 15 residues. The CDR3 region is CASRRTGTSTDTQYF. CDR3 in DNA: TGTGCCAGCAGGAGGACGGGTACTAGCACAGATACGCAGTATTTT.

As regards this clone: At one end, the junction sequence differs from germline, possibly due to a read error. V usage is TRBV5-1 and J usage is TRBJ2-2, with D hard to call. CDR1 is SGHRS and CDR2 is YFSETQ in the germline V gene. This CDR3 has 11 residues. CDR3 sequence: CASSLDQELFF. CDR3 DNA: TGCGCCAGCAGTTTGGACCAGGAGCTGTTTTTT. Using reference TRBV5-1 and TRBJ2-2 for the parts outside the CDR3, the full variable domain is KAGVTQTPRYLIKTRGQQVTLSCSPISGHRSVSWYQQTPGQGLQFLFEYFSETQRNKGNFPGRFSGRQFSNSRSEMNVSTLELGDSALYLCASSLDQELFFGEGSRLTVL.

The chain couples TRBV4-1 to TRBJ2-1; tentative D call: TRBD2 (6 bases). V shed 1 base and J shed 5 bases, with 12 bases lying between them. CDR1 MGHRA and CDR2 YSYEKL come from the germline V gene. CDR3 length: 15 amino acids. The DNA of the CDR3 is TGCGCCAGCAGCCAAGCCGATCGGGAGCACAATGAGCAGTTCTTC. Amino acids: CASSQADREHNEQFF.

The CDR3 bases are TGTGCCAGCCGGGACAGGGTCTCTGTGGAGACCCAGTACTTC. This translates into CASRDRVSVETQYF. This sequence joins TRBV2 and TRBJ2-5, with 9 bases that match TRBD1. The CDR3 loop spans 14 amino acids. V was pared by 8 bases and J by 5 bases, with 9 bases of the junction left unmatched. CDR1 is SNHLY and CDR2 is FYNNEI in the germline V gene.

The chain is built from TRBV5-4 and TRBJ1-2; 7 positions agree with TRBD1. Germline CDR1 reads SGHNT; CDR2 reads YYREEE (reference sequence). V lost 3 bases and J lost 6; bases outside the gene matches: 2. CDR3 size: 12 residues. The CDR3 region is CASSWDSDGYTF. In DNA form, the CDR3 reads TGTGCCAGCAGCTGGGACAGCGATGGCTACACCTTC. Full variable domain (missing parts from reference TRBV5-4 and TRBJ1-2): ETGVTQSPTHLIKTRGQQVTLRCSSQSGHNTVSWYQQALGQGPQFIFQYYREEENGRGNFPPRFSGLQFPNYSSELNVNALELDDSALYLCASSWDSDGYTFGSGTRLTVV.

The V and J genes are TRBV30 and TRBJ2-2; weak D call: TRBD1 (6 bases). This CDR3 contains 14 residues. V lost 2 bases, J lost 4 bases, and 11 bases lay in between. Germline CDR1 GTSNPN, CDR2 SVGIG (reference sequence). CDR3 DNA sequence: TGTGCCTGGAGTTTACAGGGCAGCACCGGGGAGCTGTTTTTT. Amino acids: CAWSLQGSTGELFF.

This chain links TRBV7-9 with TRBJ2-1; D not certain. CDR3 length: 17 residues. Germline V gene lookup returns CDR1 SEHNR and CDR2 FQNEAQ (reference sequence). The ends were cut back, 1 base at V and 2 bases at J, with 15 bases in the middle. CDR3 sequence: CASSLDRARLTYNEQFF. In DNA, the CDR3 is TGTGCCAGCAGCTTAGATAGGGCTCGGCTGACCTACAATGAGCAGTTCTTC.

CDR3 region: CASSLGAGQANYEQYF. Here the CDR3 DNA reads TGTGCCAGCAGCTTGGGGGCGGGACAGGCGAACTACGAGCAGTACTTC. This chain links TRBV5-4 with TRBJ2-7, with 8 bases that match TRBD1. Unmatched junction bases numbered 8, after V lost 0 bases and J lost 3 bases. There are 16 residues in the CDR3. CDR1 SGHNT and CDR2 YYREEE come from the germline V gene (reference sequence).

This sequence joins TRBV2 and TRBJ1-4, with 9 bases fitting TRBD1. The germline gives CDR1 SNHLY, CDR2 FYNNEI. This CDR3 contains 14 residues. V shed 8 bases and J 6 bases; nucleotides not matched to a gene: 7. The CDR3: CASAPGQGYEKLFF. CDR3 bases: TGTGCCAGCGCCCCGGGACAGGGTTATGAAAAACTGTTTTTT.

This clone was observed a few times. This sequence joins TRBV5-6 and TRBJ1-2; no firm D call. The length of the CDR3 is 15 residues. V gave up 0 bases and J gave up 8 bases, with 17 bases separating them. Germline V CDR1 and CDR2: SGHDT, YYEEEE. This chain's CDR3 is CASSLALETLGGYTF. DNA for the CDR3: TGTGCCAGCAGCTTGGCCCTTGAGACTCTGGGGGGCTACACCTTC.

In this sample, this clone turned up a few times. The chain carries TRBV9 and TRBJ1-1; D call uncertain. V gave up 0 bases and J gave up 11 bases, with 14 bases separating them. Germline V gene sequence: CDR1 SGDLS, CDR2 YYNGEE. The CDR3 sequence is 13 residues long. CDR3 in amino acids: CASSVGGGRGAFF. In nucleotides, the CDR3 is TGTGCCAGCAGCGTAGGAGGCGGGAGAGGCGCTTTCTTT.

This clone has just a few counts. The chain employs TRBV4-1 and TRBJ2-3, with no clear D. The length of the CDR3 is 13 residues. Deletions cut 1 base from V and 2 bases from J, with 4 bases between. Germline values: CDR1 MGHRA, CDR2 YSYEKL. The CDR3 region has the DNA TGCGCCAGCAGCCAAGCAATCACAGATACGCAGTATTTT. Its protein product is CASSQAITDTQYF.

This rearrangement joins TRBV7-9 to TRBJ2-7; 10 bases fit TRBD1. Trimming cost V 6 bases and J 3 bases; bases outside gene matches: 5. The CDR3 extends over 14 amino acids. Per germline, CDR1 SEHNR and CDR2 FQNEAQ (reference sequence). The CDR3 DNA follows: TGTGCCAGCAGATCCGGGACAGGGGTCTACGAGCAGTACTTC. It is translated as CASRSGTGVYEQYF.

This clone was detected a few times. V usage is TRBV5-4 and J usage is TRBJ1-2; D is unclear. Trimming cost V 0 bases and J 2 bases, with 8 bases left between them. The CDR3 extends over 14 amino acids. Per the germline V gene, CDR1 is SGHNT and CDR2 is YYREEE (reference sequence). CDR3 sequence: CASSLGMFNYGYTF. The CDR3 nucleotides read TGTGCCAGCAGCTTGGGGATGTTCAACTATGGCTACACCTTC.

This clone has just a few counts. This chain uses TRBV27 with TRBJ1-2; D uncertain. Germline V gene sequence: CDR1 MNHEY, CDR2 SMNVEV (reference sequence). The CDR3 runs to 17 residues. Deletions cut 3 bases from V and 0 bases from J, with 17 bases between. CDR3 sequence reads: CASSLPRPWTTNYGYTF. In nucleotides, the CDR3 is TGTGCCAGCAGTTTGCCGAGGCCGTGGACCACTAACTATGGCTACACCTTC.

This clone was detected a few times. The V and J genes are TRBV6-1 and TRBJ2-1, with a weak D call TRBD1 (6 bases). Germline loops: CDR1 MNHNS, CDR2 SASEGT. This CDR3 is 15 amino acids long. With 6 bases removed from V and 0 bases from J, the gap between germline ends came to 12 bases. The CDR3 nucleotides are TGTGCCAGCAGATGGACAGTGAGCTCCTACAATGAGCAGTTCTTC. It translates to CASRWTVSSYNEQFF.

This clone occurred a few times. The gene calls are TRBV25-1 and TRBJ1-1, with TRBD1 matching over 10 bases. Per germline, CDR1 MGHDK and CDR2 SYGVNS. This CDR3 spans 14 amino acids. Trimming at V came to 3 bases and at J to 8 bases, leaving 6 bases not matched to a gene. The CDR3 region is CASSDGQGGLEAFF. As DNA, the CDR3 is TGTGCCAGCAGTGATGGACAGGGGGGATTGGAAGCTTTCTTT.

The rearrangement uses TRBV14 and TRBJ1-2; no reliable D call. Looked up from germline, CDR1 is SGHDN and CDR2 is FVKESK. The CDR3 is 15 amino acids. The V gene lost 3 bases and the J gene lost 0 bases, with 11 bases spanning the gap. The CDR3 coding sequence is TGTGCCAGCAGCCACCTTCGGATATCTAACTATGGCTACACCTTC. It codes for CASSHLRISNYGYTF.

This clone was seen more than once but under ten times. This CDR3 is CASSVDGTTNYGYTF. CDR3 DNA sequence: TGTGCCAGCAGCGTAGATGGGACGACTAACTATGGCTACACCTTC. This rearrangement joins TRBV9 to TRBJ1-2; perhaps TRBD1 as D (5 bases). V was trimmed by 0 bases and J by 0 bases, leaving 9 bases between them. CDR1 SGDLS and CDR2 YYNGEE come from the germline V gene. The CDR3 contains 15 residues.

In this sample, this clone turned up a few times. The chain uses TRBV6-5 and TRBJ2-7; no clear D gene. Germline V CDR1 and CDR2: MNHEY, SVGAGI. The CDR3 sequence is 16 residues long. V shed 0 bases and J shed 2 bases, with 14 bases lying between them. CDR3 region: CASSYSHAPGPYEQYF. The CDR3 region has the DNA TGTGCCAGCAGTTACTCACATGCCCCGGGTCCCTACGAGCAGTACTTC.

This clone was picked up a small number of times. The genes are TRBV6-8 and TRBJ2-4, with 7 bases aligning to TRBD2. The germline CDR1 and CDR2 sequences are MNHGY and SAAAGT. This CDR3 contains 15 residues. The V gene end was trimmed by 10 bases and the J gene end by 0 bases; junction bases not matched to a gene: 9. DNA of the CDR3: TGTGCCACCCCCGGGCCGGGAGGAGCCAAAAACATTCAGTACTTC. Amino acid sequence: CATPGPGGAKNIQYF.

V and J are TRBV9 and TRBJ2-3; no firm D call. Germline assignment: CDR1 SGDLS and CDR2 YYNGEE. V gave up 3 bases and J gave up 0 bases, with 11 bases separating them. CDR3 length: 15 residues. The CDR3 loop reads CASSDRRLSTDTQYF. The CDR3 region has the DNA TGTGCCAGCAGCGACAGACGTCTAAGCACAGATACGCAGTATTTT.

V and J are TRBV30 and TRBJ2-3, with D tentatively TRBD2 (6 bases). V lost 4 bases and J 0 bases, leaving 17 bases between the germline ends. CDR3 length: 16 residues. Germline loops: CDR1 GTSNPN, CDR2 SVGIG (reference sequence). The CDR3 coding sequence is TGTGCCTGGACTGTGTGGAGCGGGTCAAGCACAGATACGCAGTATTTT. Encoded protein: CAWTVWSGSSTDTQYF.

This clone was counted between two and nine times. The chain combines TRBV15 with TRBJ2-3; a weak D match, TRBD2 (7 bases). The CDR3 has 15 amino acids. Per germline, CDR1 LNHNV and CDR2 YYDKDF (reference sequence). V lost 7 bases to trimming and J lost 8 bases, with 22 bases between them. The CDR3 spells CATTKEGGDSGTQYF. CDR3 DNA sequence: TGTGCCACCACCAAGGAAGGGGGGGATTCTGGTACGCAGTATTTT.

The chain links TRBV28 to TRBJ1-2; D gene uncertain. Germline V lookup: CDR1 MDHEN, CDR2 SYDVKM. V shed 5 bases and J shed 8 bases, with 9 bases lying between them. This CDR3 comprises 11 residues. The CDR3 protein is CASSGTGGYTF. The CDR3 DNA is TGTGCCAGCAGTGGTACCGGCGGCTACACCTTC.

This clone has more than one count but fewer than ten. The chain uses TRBV7-6 and TRBJ2-1, with D possibly TRBD2 on 6 matching bases. The CDR3 spans 15 residues. Deletions cut 5 bases from V and 0 bases from J, with 11 bases between. CDR1 is SGHVS and CDR2 is FNYEAQ in the germline V gene. The CDR3 spells CASSTYGSSYNEQFF. The CDR3 DNA reads as TGTGCCAGCAGCACCTACGGGAGCTCCTACAATGAGCAGTTCTTC.